This T cell receptor (beta chain) derives from a study of T cell repertoires in cytomegalovirus infection. In the case of this clonotype: Antigen: not known.

V dropped 5 bases and J dropped 4; count of bases not matched to a gene: 7. Germline V gene data show CDR1 as SGHTA and CDR2 as FQGNSA. This CDR3 region has 15 residues. In TCRdb, the reads were re-called with MiXCR into one record per CDR3 protein. This table has 50,000 or so distinct CDR3 sequences, 20% to 25% appearing once. The chain joins TRBV7-2 to TRBJ2-7, with TRBD2 matching 11 bases. Specimen: PBMCs, sequenced either directly or after in vitro stimulation (not recorded which). The TCR sequence derives from a human donor in good health (CMV status not recorded). Some clones in this sample may be carry-over from other donors' samples. The CDR3 DNA reads TGTGCCAGCAGCCCCCGACTAGCGGGAAGTTACGAGCAGTACTTC. This encodes CASSPRLAGSYEQYF.